A single sample gave rise to the 2 T cell receptor beta chains below, sequenced in a study of identical twins (TCRdb year 2016). The library was obtained by 5' RACE. The instrument given in TCRdb is Illumina HiSeq 2000. TCRdb passed the public sequencing reads through fastp at Q25 and MiXCR, retaining productive beta sequences. A single entry per CDR3 protein holds the most common genes and DNA from its merged rows. This sample comprises around 570,000 distinct CDR3 sequences, more than 9% of them detected only once. Clones ranked in the top ten supply roughly 3% of the sample. The same specimen was also included in a second study, on yellow fever vaccine responses in identical twins.

Source material: PBMCs. Receptors were obtained from a woman under 30 in good health.

The V call is TRBV9, the J call TRBJ2-7; 10 bases line up with TRBD1. The V and J ends lost 3 bases and 3 bases, in that order; junction bases with no gene match: 6. This CDR3 has 15 residues. Germline assignment: CDR1 SGDLS and CDR2 YYNGEE. The CDR3 is CASSAGQGGYYEQYF. The CDR3 coding sequence is TGTGCCAGCAGCGCCGGACAGGGGGGTTACTACGAGCAGTACTTC.

The chain links TRBV5-1 to TRBJ2-6; maybe TRBD2 (6 bases). The CDR3 extends over 15 amino acids. Germline CDR1 reads SGHRS; CDR2 reads YFSETQ. The V gene lost 4 bases and the J gene lost 2 bases, with 10 bases spanning the gap. The CDR3 loop is CASSLRRAGANVLTF. CDR3 coding DNA: TGCGCCAGCAGCCTCCGGAGGGCTGGGGCCAACGTCCTGACTTTC.